One sample yielded the 20 T cell receptor beta chains listed below, sequenced in a study of T cell responses to AZD1222 COVID-19 vaccine. Profiling relied on immunoSEQ multiplex PCR, and the TCRdb table lists in-frame clones only, not all of them. The repertoire includes some 180,000 clones, 85% to 95% of them detected once, and approximately 1.9% sits in the top ten. Sample: peripheral blood, taken 28 days after the second AZD1222 dose. The receptors come from an adult who received the AZD1222 COVID-19 vaccine.

This chain joins TRBV4-1 and TRBJ1-5, with 7 bases that match TRBD1. Germline CDR1 reads MGHRA; CDR2 reads YSYEKL. CDR3 length: 15 residues. After removal of 4 bases from V and 9 bases from J, the junction contained 12 bases not matched to a gene. The CDR3 DNA reads as TGCGCCAGCAGCCCTCCGGGACAGCCACCATGGCCCCAGCATTTT. As protein: CASSPPGQPPWPQHF.

The rearrangement uses TRBV28 and TRBJ1-6; tentative D call: TRBD1 (6 bases). CDR1 MDHEN and CDR2 SYDVKM come from the germline V gene. The CDR3 spans 13 residues. The CDR3 is CAHSGGQNSPLHF. The CDR3 DNA follows: TGTGCGCACTCGGGGGGGCAGAATTCACCCCTCCACTTT.

This chain links TRBV14 with TRBJ1-3; D not certain. CDR3 length: 14 residues. From germline, CDR1 is SGHDN and CDR2 FVKESK. V was pared by 3 bases and J by 0 bases, with 6 bases between. The CDR3 is CASSHVGSGNTIYF. CDR3 coding DNA: TGTGCCAGCAGCCACGTGGGCTCTGGAAACACCATATATTTT.

The V gene is TRBV3-1 (or the pseudogene TRBV3-2), the J gene TRBJ1-6; the D gene is possibly TRBD1 (5 bases). V gave up 3 bases and J gave up 6 bases, with 6 bases separating them. CDR3 length equals 13 residues. Germline CDR1 is LGHDT and CDR2 is YNNKEL (reference sequence). CDR3 protein: CASSQGVNSPLHF. CDR3 nucleotides: TGTGCCAGCAGCCAGGGGGTTAATTCACCCCTCCACTTT.

This clone was seen only once. J is TRBJ1-5 and V is TRBV18, with D possibly matching TRBD1 (6 bases). Germline V gene sequence: CDR1 KGHSH, CDR2 LQKENI. V was clipped by 6 bases and J by 7 bases, with 19 bases between them. The CDR3 loop spans 15 amino acids. CDR3 DNA sequence: TGTGCCAGCTCCCCGAATGCAGGGGAAAACCAGCCCCAGCATTTT. As protein: CASSPNAGENQPQHF.

In the case of this clone: One end of the junction is discordant with germline, which a read error may explain. The V call is TRBV12-3 or TRBV12-4, the J call TRBJ2-7, with D unclear. This CDR3 has 13 amino acids. The CDR3 is CASSTDRSHEQYF. The CDR3 coding sequence is TGTGCCAGCAGTACTGACCGCTCCCACGAGCAGTACTTC.

The V gene is TRBV6-6, the J gene TRBJ2-3; TRBD1 might be the D (5 bases). The length of the CDR3 is 13 residues. V gave up 5 bases and J gave up 6 bases, with 12 bases separating them. Germline V lookup: CDR1 MNHNY, CDR2 SVGAGI (reference sequence). The CDR3: CASSDPTEDTQYF. CDR3 coding DNA: TGTGCCAGCAGTGACCCGACAGAGGATACGCAGTATTTT.

V is TRBV4-1 and J is TRBJ2-1; TRBD2 is a possible D gene (5 bases). Germline-derived CDR1 and CDR2 are MGHRA and YSYEKL. Trimming left V 1 base short and J 6 bases short, with 10 bases between. The CDR3 consists of 14 residues. CDR3 sequence (DNA): TGCGCCAGCAGCCAAGGAGGGCTAGGCAATGAGCAGTTCTTC. Translated, it gives CASSQGGLGNEQFF.

The CDR3 protein is CASSFPPLYEQYF. For the CDR3, the DNA is TGTGCCAGCAGTTTCCCGCCCCTATACGAGCAGTACTTC. The V call is TRBV7-2, the J call TRBJ2-7; D not resolved. The CDR3 totals 13 residues. CDR1 is SGHTA, CDR2 FQGNSA, per germline. V lost 6 bases and J lost 4, with 13 bases in between.

This chain links TRBV6-2 or TRBV6-3 with TRBJ1-3; D not resolved. V shed 6 bases and J shed 1 base, with 10 bases lying between them. Germline CDR1 reads MNHEY; CDR2 reads SVGEGT. The CDR3 runs 14 residues. The CDR3 DNA sequence: TGTGCCAGCAGCCTCAAGAAGTCTGGAAACACCATATATTTT. Translated: CASSLKKSGNTIYF.

The V and J genes are TRBV5-8 and TRBJ1-6, with a possible D match to TRBD1 (6 bases). V was clipped by 0 bases and J by 8 bases, with 9 bases between them. CDR1 and CDR2 (germline): SGHTS, YDEGEE. This CDR3 is built from 14 residues. CDR3 in amino acids: CASSLGQADSPLHF. The CDR3 nucleotides read TGTGCCAGCAGCTTGGGACAGGCGGATTCACCCCTCCACTTT.

The chain employs TRBV7-9 and TRBJ1-3, with 7 bases aligning to TRBD1. Germline lookup yields CDR1 SEHNR and CDR2 FQNEAQ (reference sequence). The CDR3 totals 17 residues. The ends lost 5 bases at V and 2 bases at J; junction bases unmatched: 12. The CDR3 DNA is TGTGCCAGCAGCCCCGAGGGGGCGCAAAGGGCTGGAAACACCATATATTTT. It encodes CASSPEGAQRAGNTIYF.

This clone was observed once. The genes are TRBV5-1 and TRBJ1-3; 9 nucleotides line up with TRBD1. The CDR3 length is 15 residues. The V gene end was trimmed by 7 bases and the J gene end by 3 bases; junction bases not matched to a gene: 8. CDR1 is SGHRS and CDR2 is YFSETQ in the germline V gene. Here the CDR3 reads CASSSQGAVGNTIYF. As DNA, the CDR3 is TGCGCCAGCTCATCACAGGGGGCCGTTGGAAACACCATATATTTT.

The gene calls are TRBV3-1 (or the pseudogene TRBV3-2) and TRBJ2-1; 7 nucleotides agree with TRBD2. The J segment lost 3 bases and the V segment lost 1 base, leaving 3 bases of the junction unmatched. This CDR3 is built from 15 residues. Germline loops: CDR1 LGHDT, CDR2 YNNKEL (reference sequence). The CDR3 DNA is TGTGCCAGCAGCCAAGTGAGCGGGAACTACAATGAGCAGTTCTTC. Protein product: CASSQVSGNYNEQFF.

This clone was found once. The CDR3 sequence: CASSLAGLPFF. As DNA, the CDR3 is TGTGCCAGCAGCTTGGCGGGACTGCCTTTCTTT. V and J are TRBV11-2 and TRBJ1-1, with D tentatively TRBD1 (5 bases). Germline V lookup: CDR1 SGHAT, CDR2 FQNNGV. CDR3 size: 11 residues. Deletions cut 3 bases from V and 12 bases from J, with 11 bases between.

Written as DNA, the CDR3 is TGTGCCAGCAGCCTGGACTCTCATGAGCAGTTCTTC. It translates to CASSLDSHEQFF. The J gene is TRBJ2-1, the V gene TRBV9, with TRBD2 as a possible D gene (5 bases). V lost 4 bases to trimming and J lost 8 bases, with 10 bases between them. This CDR3 contains 12 residues. The germline V gene has CDR1 SGDLS and CDR2 YYNGEE.

The CDR3 spells CASRYRGPEKLFF. Here the CDR3 DNA reads TGTGCCAGCAGGTACAGGGGGCCTGAAAAACTGTTTTTT. This chain links TRBV5-8 with TRBJ1-4; TRBD1 agrees at 9 bases. Per the germline V gene, CDR1 is SGHTS and CDR2 is YDEGEE. V trimming: 5 bases; J trimming: 7 bases; junction bases outside the gene matches: 3. The length of the CDR3 is 13 residues.

This chain's CDR3 is CAWSLPWVANEKLFF. The CDR3 DNA follows: TGTGCCTGGAGCCTCCCGTGGGTGGCTAATGAAAAACTGTTTTTT. The rearrangement uses TRBV30 and TRBJ1-4; D is undetermined. Per germline, CDR1 GTSNPN and CDR2 SVGIG (reference sequence). Trimming removed 3 bases at V and 3 bases at J, with 14 bases between. The length of the CDR3 is 15 residues.

The genes are TRBV2 and TRBJ2-7, with D perhaps matching TRBD1 (7 bases). Trimming removed 8 bases at V and 2 bases at J, with 16 bases between. Germline-derived CDR1 and CDR2 are SNHLY and FYNNEI. There are 14 residues in the CDR3. The CDR3 nucleotides are TGTGCCAGCCAGGCGGGCAGGGGGGCCTACGAGCAGTACTTC. It codes for CASQAGRGAYEQYF.

This chain's CDR3 is CASSGRQRSGNTIYF. The DNA of the CDR3 is TGTGCCAGCAGCGGACGACAACGCTCTGGAAACACCATATATTTT. V usage is TRBV9 and J usage is TRBJ1-3; no definite D call. With 3 bases removed from V and 0 bases from J, the gap between germline ends came to 10 bases. Germline V gene data show CDR1 as SGDLS and CDR2 as YYNGEE. This CDR3 is built from 15 residues.